A selection of T cell receptor beta chains follows, all from one sample in a study of blood T cell repertoires in COVID-19. Clones were read by immunoSEQ multiplex PCR, and TCRdb kept only the in-frame ones, dropping some. The sample lists under 150,000 clones; roughly 71% were seen once. The material sequenced was peripheral blood. Receptors originate from a man at least 80 years old with acute or convalescent COVID-19. Each CDR3 is given with its conserved first and last residue. The D gene is left open where the match is weak. Rows may omit the clone size; those that give it use once, few, many or a size class.

-,TRBV2,-,TRBJ1-6,16,TGTGCCAGCAGTGGCAGCCCTAGCTCCTATAATTCACCCCTCCACTTT,CASSGSPSSYNSPLHF
-,TRBV5-6,-,TRBJ2-2,16,TGTGCCAGCAGCGGCACCGTGGGAGACTACACCGGGGAGCTGTTTTTT,CASSGTVGDYTGELFF
TRBD1,TRBV2,once,TRBJ2-3,14,TGTGCCAGCAGGGGGGACAGACTCACAGATACGCAGTATTTT,CASRGDRLTDTQYF
-,TRBV3-1/TRBV3-2,-,TRBJ2-2,18,TGTGCCAGCAGCCAAGTCGGCGGGACCCGGGCCCGCACCGGGGAGCTGTTTTTT,CASSQVGGTRARTGELFF
-,TRBV3-1/TRBV3-2,-,TRBJ1-4,13,TGTGCCAGCGGAAGAGGGTCGTTTGAAAAACTGTTTTTT,CASGRGSFEKLFF
-,TRBV3-1/TRBV3-2,few,TRBJ2-6,15,TGTGCCAGCAGCCCCGGGGGAGCTGGGGCCAACGTCCTGACTTTC,CASSPGGAGANVLTF
-,TRBV2,-,TRBJ2-3,13,TGTGCCAGCAGTCCAACTGGCACAGATACGCAGTATTTT,CASSPTGTDTQYF
TRBD1,TRBV3-1/TRBV3-2,-,TRBJ2-2,16,TGTGCCAGCAGCTTATATCGGGACAGAAACACCGGGGAGCTGTTTTTT,CASSLYRDRNTGELFF
-,TRBV6-2/TRBV6-3,-,TRBJ1-5,18,TGTGCCAGCAGCCCTGCATTTCGGGGGGGCATTGGCAATCAGCCCCAGCATTTT,CASSPAFRGGIGNQPQHF
-,TRBV29-1,-,TRBJ2-2,13,TGCAGCGTGGAGGGTCGGAACACCGGGGAGCTGTTTTTT,CSVEGRNTGELFF
TRBD2,TRBV6-5,-,TRBJ2-1,14,TGTGCCAGCACCTCTAGCGGGGGTTACAATGAGCAGTTCTTC,CASTSSGGYNEQFF
-,TRBV27,-,TRBJ1-5,16,TGTGCCAGCAGTGCGGGGGCGGTACGGATTGGTCAGCCCCAGCATTTT,CASSAGAVRIGQPQHF
-,TRBV5-6,-,TRBJ2-1,11,TGTGCCAGCAGCTGGGAGCGCGAGCAGTTCTTC,CASSWEREQFF
TRBD1,TRBV19,-,TRBJ1-6,14,TGTGCCAGTAGGAGACAGGGTCTAGGTTCACCCCTCCACTTT,CASRRQGLGSPLHF
-,TRBV6-1,-,TRBJ1-5,15,TGTGCCAGCAGTGAAGACGGCAGGCTCAATCAGCCCCAGCATTTT,CASSEDGRLNQPQHF
-,TRBV6-5,-,TRBJ1-5,14,TGTGCCAGCAGACAGAGAGATAGCAATCAGCCCCAGCATTTT,CASRQRDSNQPQHF
-,TRBV19,-,TRBJ1-6,17,TGTGCCAGTAGCATACCCGGTGGGGCACTGAAAAATTCACCCCTCCACTTT,CASSIPGGALKNSPLHF
-,TRBV7-9,few,TRBJ1-3,14,TGTGCCAGCAGCTCGGACAGCTCTGGAAACACCATATATTTT,CASSSDSSGNTIYF
-,TRBV12-3/TRBV12-4,-,TRBJ1-2,13,TGTGCCAGCAGTTTAGGGCAGTCCTATGGCTACACCTTC,CASSLGQSYGYTF
TRBD1,TRBV19,-,TRBJ2-7,18,TGTGCCAGTAGTACGGGTCCCGGGACAGGGAGGAATAGTTACGAGCAGTACTTC,CASSTGPGTGRNSYEQYF
TRBD1,TRBV5-1,-,TRBJ2-5,16,TGCGCCAGCAGCTACGGACAGGGGGCCGGCCAAGAGACCCAGTACTTC,CASSYGQGAGQETQYF
TRBD1,TRBV28,-,TRBJ1-2,15,TGTGCCAGCAAGTGGCGAGGGACAGCTAACTATGGCTACACCTTC,CASKWRGTANYGYTF
TRBD1,TRBV6-6,-,TRBJ2-7,15,TGTGCCAGCAGGGGACAGGGGGTCTCCATTTACGAGCAGTACTTC,CASRGQGVSIYEQYF
-,TRBV19,once,TRBJ2-5,11,TGTGCCAGTAGTATGGGCGAGACCCAGTACTTC,CASSMGETQYF
TRBD2,TRBV7-9,-,TRBJ2-5,13,TGTGCCAGCAGCGGGACTAGCGAAGCGACCCAGTACTTC,CASSGTSEATQYF
TRBD1,TRBV9,-,TRBJ2-7,14,TGTGCCAGCAGCTCGGGACAGGTGAACTACGAGCAGTACTTC,CASSSGQVNYEQYF
-,TRBV6-2/TRBV6-3,-,TRBJ2-3,17,TGTGCCAGCAGTTACTTTATTGGGGGGAGTAGCACAGATACGCAGTATTTT,CASSYFIGGSSTDTQYF
TRBD2,TRBV5-1,-,TRBJ2-3,19,TGCGCCAGCAGCTCAGGCCTAGCGGGGGGGACGTCGTTGACAGATACGCAGTATTTT,CASSSGLAGGTSLTDTQYF
-,TRBV2,-,TRBJ2-1,15,TGTGCCAGCAGCGAAATAGGACAACCATACAATGAGCAGTTCTTC,CASSEIGQPYNEQFF
-,TRBV9,-,TRBJ1-2,16,TGTGCCAGCAGAGGGGGACCCAGTGCCCAATCCTATGGCTACACCTTC,CASRGGPSAQSYGYTF
TRBD2,TRBV10-3,-,TRBJ2-1,16,TGTGCCATCAGTGAAAGGTCTAGCGGGGGGAACAATGAGCAGTTCTTC,CAISERSSGGNNEQFF
-,TRBV7-8,-,TRBJ1-1,17,TGTGCCAGCAGCCCGCATCGCTCTCGTGGGGGCACGATTGAAGCTTTCTTT,CASSPHRSRGGTIEAFF
-,TRBV30,-,TRBJ2-7,13,TGTGCCTGGAAAACCCAAAGCCAGGGGTCTCTGTACTTC,CAWKTQSQGSLYF
TRBD1,TRBV30,-,TRBJ1-2,17,TGTGCCTGGAGCACTCGTCGATGGCGGGACAGCAACTATGGCTACACCTTC,CAWSTRRWRDSNYGYTF
TRBD1,TRBV3-1/TRBV3-2,-,TRBJ2-6,18,TGTGCCAGCAGCCAGTGGGACAGGGGACCCTCTGGGGCCAACGTCCTGACTTTC,CASSQWDRGPSGANVLTF
-,TRBV24-1,-,TRBJ1-2,14,TGTGCCACCAGTGATACCGGGCCGTGGGAGGGCTACACCTTC,CATSDTGPWEGYTF
-,TRBV7-8,-,TRBJ1-6,14,TGTGCCAGCAGCCCAGACAGTGGGTATTCACCCCTCCACTTT,CASSPDSGYSPLHF
-,TRBV6-2/TRBV6-3,-,TRBJ2-5,15,TGTGCCAGCAGTTTGGGTGGGGGCGGTGGAGAGACCCAGTACTTC,CASSLGGGGGETQYF